Listed below are T cell receptor beta chains from one sample, sequenced in a study of PD-1 blockade in classical Hodgkin lymphoma. TCRdb's copy holds only in-frame clones and misses some; the assay was immunoSEQ multiplex PCR. The sample lists around 91,000 clones, roughly 80% occurring once. This specimen was peripheral blood mononuclear cells (PBMCs), taken before the second cycle of nivolumab. Source of these receptors: a human donor with classical Hodgkin lymphoma. Both conserved end residues are part of each CDR3. The D gene is left open where the match is weak.

TRBV12-5	TRBJ2-1	NA	CASGLIRAGRRDEQFF
TRBV5-4	TRBJ2-2	NA	CASSLAPTGELFF
TRBV5-1	TRBJ1-2	NA	CASSLTDHGYTF
TRBV4-1	TRBJ2-2	NA	CASSLAPQTGELFF
TRBV5-1	TRBJ2-2	NA	CASSSSGLAAPTGELFF
TRBV10-3	TRBJ2-1	TRBD2	CAITPTSGSGEQFF
TRBV7-8	TRBJ2-1	NA	CASSYVGSGWVQQFF
TRBV15	TRBJ2-3	NA	CATSRDRWAENTQYF
TRBV20-1	TRBJ2-7	NA	CSARALEQYF
TRBV4-1	TRBJ1-2	NA	CASSQDLAANYGYTF
TRBV2	TRBJ2-6	NA	CASRPNRDGANVLTF
TRBV4-3	TRBJ2-7	TRBD2	CASSQVAGLAGDRYF
TRBV7-2	TRBJ2-7	NA	CASSLGPSGEQYF
TRBV28	TRBJ1-3	NA	CASSLGGLDGNTIYF
TRBV6-5	TRBJ2-7	NA	CASKGQKNPYEQYF
TRBV7-2	TRBJ1-1	NA	CASSLHSGGSTEAFF
TRBV5-1	TRBJ2-1	NA	CASSLTVSYNEQFF
TRBV6-1	TRBJ1-5	TRBD1	CASSEYGRGLSQPQHF
TRBV30	TRBJ1-1	NA	CAWSPGGAEAFF
TRBV5-1	TRBJ2-3	NA	CASSSWTIPDTQYF
TRBV7-8	TRBJ2-5	TRBD1	CASSPGWRTGGETQYF
TRBV7-9	TRBJ1-4	NA	CASSLDLRAGNEKLFF
TRBV10-3	TRBJ1-1	NA	CAISRGVNTEAFF
TRBV2	TRBJ1-1	TRBD1	CASMGTGTEAFF
TRBV5-1	TRBJ2-7	TRBD2	CASSLVPSGEQYF
TRBV4-1	TRBJ2-7	TRBD2	CASSQGTSGSLAYEQYF
TRBV2	TRBJ2-1	TRBD1	CASRQGQTYNEQFF
TRBV19	TRBJ2-7	NA	CASSPEGGAWGLVYEQYF
TRBV19	TRBJ2-5	TRBD1	CASSKGTVTQETQYF
TRBV28	TRBJ1-4	NA	CASSRRGSLFF
TRBV4-2	TRBJ2-1	TRBD2	CASSPAGGQANEQFF
TRBV11-2	TRBJ2-7	NA	CASSLRVPSYEQYF
TRBV4-1	TRBJ2-7	TRBD2	CASSQELAGGLQYF
TRBV30	TRBJ1-5	NA	CAWAHGGPQHF
TRBV25-1	TRBJ1-1	NA	CASSELDHTNTEAFF
TRBV7-2	TRBJ2-5	TRBD2	CASSSGLAIGTQYF
TRBV19	TRBJ1-2	NA	CASSPGTRGNYGYTF
TRBV7-2	TRBJ2-7	TRBD2	CASSIRRLAGGSLYEQYF
TRBV19	TRBJ1-5	NA	CASTSEMGVGSNQPQHF
TRBV7-7	TRBJ2-1	NA	CASSLVRDNNEQFF
TRBV5-1	TRBJ2-7	NA	CASSLITGSYEQYF
TRBV11-2	TRBJ2-5	NA	CASSLAGGQETQYF
TRBV7-2	TRBJ2-1	NA	CASSLRQSEQFF
TRBV19	TRBJ2-5	TRBD1	CASRRTGTDEETQYF
TRBV7-2	TRBJ1-2	NA	CASSPSPADGYTF
TRBV10-2	TRBJ1-5	NA	CASRDFNNQPQHF
TRBV7-2	TRBJ2-2	TRBD2	CASSSRSSGTGELFF
TRBV5-6	TRBJ2-1	TRBD2	CASSLLAGPYNEQFF
TRBV15	TRBJ2-1	NA	CATSRVASNNEQFF
TRBV5-4	TRBJ2-7	TRBD2	CASSPRPSSRAGGPYEQYF
TRBV2	TRBJ1-5	NA	CASSGGNSNQPQHF
TRBV9	TRBJ2-2	TRBD2	CASSDGTSGTGELFF
TRBV7-8	TRBJ2-2	TRBD2	CASSSTSGTTGELFF
TRBV6-1	TRBJ2-5	TRBD2	CASSALPLAGGPETQYF